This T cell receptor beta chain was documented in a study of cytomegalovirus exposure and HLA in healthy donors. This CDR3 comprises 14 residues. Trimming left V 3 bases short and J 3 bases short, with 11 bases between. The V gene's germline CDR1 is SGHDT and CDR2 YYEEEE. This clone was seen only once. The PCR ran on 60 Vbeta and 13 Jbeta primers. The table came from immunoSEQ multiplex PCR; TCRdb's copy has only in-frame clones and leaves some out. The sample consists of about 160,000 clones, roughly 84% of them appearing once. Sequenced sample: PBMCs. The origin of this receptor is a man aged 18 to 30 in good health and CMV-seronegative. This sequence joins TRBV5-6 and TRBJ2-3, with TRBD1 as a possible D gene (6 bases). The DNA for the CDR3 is TGTGCCAGCAGCTACAGGGAAGGGACAGATACGCAGTATTTT. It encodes CASSYREGTDTQYF.